This T cell receptor (beta chain) was sequenced in a study of shared clonotypes between healthy human individuals. Study-wide findings and caveats: Unshared clonotypes carried lower generation probabilities than those common to all four donors.

The CDR3 consists of 15 residues. V dropped 0 bases and J dropped 4; count of bases not matched to a gene: 4. The germline gives CDR1 SGDLS, CDR2 YYNGEE. Approximately 30,000 T cell genomes (approximately 0.2 ug DNA) went into each sorted-subset replicate. Sequenced by immunoSEQ multiplex PCR; TCRdb stores in-frame clones only, minus some. The sample carries about 2.2 million clones, just under 95% recorded once. Worth noting for this clone: Its antigen is undetermined. Different DNA sequences within this sample yield the same CDR3.

Naive CD8 cells, CD45RO-negative and positively selected for CCR7, excluded terminally differentiated effector memory CD45RA+ cells. Nashville, Tennessee was home to all donors, each a Caucasian adult. V is TRBV9 and J is TRBJ2-7; 10 bases agree with TRBD2. This clonotype was sampled from a man between 18 and 29 years old in good health. Some clones in this sample may be carry-over from other donors' samples. The sample consisted of naive CD8+ T cells from PBMCs. The CDR3 sequence is CASSVAASGSYEQYF. Written as DNA, the CDR3 is TGTGCCAGCAGCGTAGCGGCTAGCGGGAGTTACGAGCAGTACTTC. Filled out from reference TRBV9 and TRBJ2-7, the complete variable domain reads DSGVTQTPKHLITATGQRVTLRCSPRSGDLSVYWYQQSLDQGLQFLIQYYNGEERAKGNILERFSAQQFPDLHSELNLSSLELGDSALYFCASSVAASGSYEQYFGPGTRLTVT.